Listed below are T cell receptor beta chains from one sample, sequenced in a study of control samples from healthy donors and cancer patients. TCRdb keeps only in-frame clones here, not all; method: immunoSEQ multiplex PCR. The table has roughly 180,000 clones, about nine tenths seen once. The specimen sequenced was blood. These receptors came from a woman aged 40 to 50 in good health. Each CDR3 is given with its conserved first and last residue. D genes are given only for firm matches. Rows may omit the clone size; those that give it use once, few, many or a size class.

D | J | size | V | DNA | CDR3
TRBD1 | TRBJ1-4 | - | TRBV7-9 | TGTGCCAGCAGCGGATGGCAGGGGGCTGCTAATGAAAAACTGTTTTTT | CASSGWQGAANEKLFF
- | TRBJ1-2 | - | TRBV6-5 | TGTGCCAGCAGTTACGGCCAGCCGGATGGCTACACCTTC | CASSYGQPDGYTF
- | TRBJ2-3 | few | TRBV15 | TGTGCCACCAGGGAAACTCTCGCAGATACGCAGTATTTT | CATRETLADTQYF
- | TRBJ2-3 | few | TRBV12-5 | TGTGCTAGTGCCGGGTCGGCTACAGATACGCAGTATTTT | CASAGSATDTQYF
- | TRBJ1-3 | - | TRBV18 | TGTGCCAGCTCACCACTCCAGGGGTTTGGAAACACCATATATTTT | CASSPLQGFGNTIYF
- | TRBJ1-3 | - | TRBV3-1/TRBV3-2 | TGTGCCAGCAGCTTCGGGACTCCTGGAAACACCATATATTTT | CASSFGTPGNTIYF
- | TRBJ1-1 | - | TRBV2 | TGTGCCAGCAGGGACCGCGGGGCGACTGAAGCTTTCTTT | CASRDRGATEAFF
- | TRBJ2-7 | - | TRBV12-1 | TGTGCCAGCAGCTCGCCTACTCTTTGCTCCTACGAGCAGTACTTC | CASSSPTLCSYEQYF
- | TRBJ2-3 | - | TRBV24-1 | TGTGCCACCAGTGATTTCAAGAGCACAGATACGCAGTATTTT | CATSDFKSTDTQYF
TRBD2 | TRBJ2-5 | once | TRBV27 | TGTGCCAGCAGTCCCACGGGGAGGGCGTACCAAGAGACCCAGTACTTC | CASSPTGRAYQETQYF
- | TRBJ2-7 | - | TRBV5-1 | TGCGCCAGCAGCTTGGAGCCGGGTAGGAATCCCGAGCAGTACTTC | CASSLEPGRNPEQYF
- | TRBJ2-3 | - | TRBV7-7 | TGTGCCAGCAGCTTAGGAGCGGAAATCACAGATACGCAGTATTTT | CASSLGAEITDTQYF
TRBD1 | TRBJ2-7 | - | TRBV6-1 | TGTGCCAGCAGTGAAAAGGTGGGGACAGGGAACGAGCAGTACTTC | CASSEKVGTGNEQYF
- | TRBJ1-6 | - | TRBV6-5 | TGTGCCAGCAACCGATCACCCCTCCACTTT | CASNRSPLHF
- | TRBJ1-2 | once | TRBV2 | TGTGCCAGCAGTGTCGGGCAGGGCCTCGGTGGCTACACCTTC | CASSVGQGLGGYTF
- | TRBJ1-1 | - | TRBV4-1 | TGCGCCAGCAGCCCAACGAGGCAGGGATATACTGAAGCTTTCTTT | CASSPTRQGYTEAFF